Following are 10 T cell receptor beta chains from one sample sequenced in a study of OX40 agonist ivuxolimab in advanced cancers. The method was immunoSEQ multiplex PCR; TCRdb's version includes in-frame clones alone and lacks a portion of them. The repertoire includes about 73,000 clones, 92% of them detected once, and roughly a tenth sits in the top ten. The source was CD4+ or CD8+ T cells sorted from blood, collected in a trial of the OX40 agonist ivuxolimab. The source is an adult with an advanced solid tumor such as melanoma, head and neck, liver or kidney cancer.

The CDR3 loop is CASSGPGGLTEAFF. The CDR3 coding sequence is TGTGCCAGCAGCGGGCCCGGCGGGCTAACTGAAGCTTTCTTT. The genes are TRBV6-5 and TRBJ1-1; D call uncertain. The CDR3 is made up of 14 amino acids. In germline, CDR1 is MNHEY, CDR2 SVGAGI. Trimming removed 6 bases from V and 5 bases from J, with 16 bases in between.

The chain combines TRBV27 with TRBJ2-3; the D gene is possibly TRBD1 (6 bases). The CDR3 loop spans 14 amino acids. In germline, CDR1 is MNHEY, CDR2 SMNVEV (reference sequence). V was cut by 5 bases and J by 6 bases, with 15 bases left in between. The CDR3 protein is CASSIVRGRDTQYF. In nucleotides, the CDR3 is TGTGCCAGCAGTATCGTCAGGGGTCGGGATACGCAGTATTTT.

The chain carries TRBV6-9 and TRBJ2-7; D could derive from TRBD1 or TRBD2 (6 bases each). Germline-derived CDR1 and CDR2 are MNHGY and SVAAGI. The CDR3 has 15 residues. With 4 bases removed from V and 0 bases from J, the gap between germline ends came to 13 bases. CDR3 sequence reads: CASSWGAAYSYEQYF. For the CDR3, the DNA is TGTGCCAGCAGTTGGGGGGCGGCGTACTCCTACGAGCAGTACTTC.

CDR3 nucleotide sequence: TGCAGCGTTGAGCGGGGGATCGTGGGCGAGCAGTACTTC. Its translation is CSVERGIVGEQYF. The chain links TRBV29-1 to TRBJ2-7; 7 nucleotides match TRBD2. The CDR3 is 13 amino acids. Trimming at V came to 3 bases and at J to 6 bases, leaving 8 bases not matched to a gene. Germline V gene data show CDR1 as SQVTM and CDR2 as ANQGSEA.

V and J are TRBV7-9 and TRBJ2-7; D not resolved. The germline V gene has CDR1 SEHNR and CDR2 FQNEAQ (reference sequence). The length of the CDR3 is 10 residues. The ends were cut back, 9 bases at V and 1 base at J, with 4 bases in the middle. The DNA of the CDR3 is TGTGCCAGTGGGTCCTACGAGCAGTACTTC. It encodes CASGSYEQYF.

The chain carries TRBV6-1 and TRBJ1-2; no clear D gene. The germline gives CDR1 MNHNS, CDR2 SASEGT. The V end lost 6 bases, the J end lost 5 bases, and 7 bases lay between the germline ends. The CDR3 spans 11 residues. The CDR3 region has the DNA TGTGCCAGCAGGTTGGGGTATGGCTACACCTTC. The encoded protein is CASRLGYGYTF.

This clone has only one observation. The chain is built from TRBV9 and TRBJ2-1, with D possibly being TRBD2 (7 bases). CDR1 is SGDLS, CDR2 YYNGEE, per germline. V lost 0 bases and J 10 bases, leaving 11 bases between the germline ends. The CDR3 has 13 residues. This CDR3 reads CASSVVAGAEQFF. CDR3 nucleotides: TGTGCCAGCAGCGTAGTTGCGGGGGCCGAGCAGTTCTTC. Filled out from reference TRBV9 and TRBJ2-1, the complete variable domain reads DSGVTQTPKHLITATGQRVTLRCSPRSGDLSVYWYQQSLDQGLQFLIQYYNGEERAKGNILERFSAQQFPDLHSELNLSSLELGDSALYFCASSVVAGAEQFFGPGTRLTVL.

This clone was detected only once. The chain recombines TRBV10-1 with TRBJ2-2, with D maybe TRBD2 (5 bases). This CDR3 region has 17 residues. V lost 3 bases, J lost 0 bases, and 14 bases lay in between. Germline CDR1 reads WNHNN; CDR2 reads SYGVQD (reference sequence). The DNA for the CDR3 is TGCGCCAGCAGTGACTTCGCGGTAGCGACGAACACCGGGGAGCTGTTTTTT. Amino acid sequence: CASSDFAVATNTGELFF.

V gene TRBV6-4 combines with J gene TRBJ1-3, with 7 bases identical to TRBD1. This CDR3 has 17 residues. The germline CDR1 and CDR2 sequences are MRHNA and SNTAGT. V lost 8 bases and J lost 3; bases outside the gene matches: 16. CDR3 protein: CASLGRTAGGYGNTIYF. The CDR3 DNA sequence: TGTGCCAGCCTGGGACGGACGGCAGGGGGTTATGGAAACACCATATATTTT.

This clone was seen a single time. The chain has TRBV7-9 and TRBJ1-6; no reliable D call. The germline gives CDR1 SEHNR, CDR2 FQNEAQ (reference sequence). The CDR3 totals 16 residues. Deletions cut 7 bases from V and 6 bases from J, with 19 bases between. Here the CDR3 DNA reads TGTGCCAGCACCCCCGCGCGTGGCGGAAGTAATTCACCCCTCCACTTT. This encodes CASTPARGGSNSPLHF.